The source of this T cell receptor (beta chain) is a study of regulatory T cells in long-lasting Graves disease. About the research overall: With positive TSH receptor antibodies and over 5 years of antithyroid drugs, Graves' disease was considered persistent. General study findings and limits: Authors noted too few samples as a limitation. Those with persistent disease had in common more public clonotypes (approximately 2,500) than new patients (approximately 890).

iRepertoire HTBI primers and Arm-PCR of CDR3 regions built TCR beta libraries. Each CDR3 protein is one row after TCRdb ran MiXCR on the multiplex PCR reads. The data hold about 340,000 distinct CDR3 sequences, with around a fifth observed a single time. In its sample, this clonotype was seen many times. Its specificity is not known. Germline CDR1 reads MNHEY; CDR2 reads SVGAGI. Germline trimming cut 2 bases from V and 11 bases from J; bases unmatched to any gene: 7. This CDR3 spans 14 amino acids. Sample time point: persistent/refractory GD, antithyroid drugs over 5 years with positive TRAb. Researchers made the TCR library from RNA that was extracted from PBMCs.

The genes are TRBV6-5 and TRBJ1-4; TRBD1 matches 8 bases. The sequencing here drew on peripheral blood mononuclear cells (PBMCs), taken when the disease was refractory, from a patient treated with antithyroid drugs. This clonotype originated in a female donor with Graves disease. The CDR3 loop reads CASSYGQGGGKLFF. DNA of the CDR3: TGTGCCAGCAGTTACGGACAGGGTGGGGGTAAACTGTTTTTT.